This TCR beta chain comes out of a study of cytomegalovirus exposure and HLA in healthy donors. Points from the study as a whole: Later on, an analysis tied 15,000 to 20,000 TCR beta sequences to HLA alleles at 0.05 false discovery rate. TCR beta sequences reportedly predicted the HLA-A and HLA-B alleles of most subjects accurately.

Researchers ran the PCR with 60 Vbeta and 13 Jbeta primers. Generated by immunoSEQ multiplex PCR, the TCRdb table keeps only in-frame clones and is missing some. The table records about 130,000 clones, around 79% of them present only once. Comment on this clone: As yet, its antigen is unknown.

CDR3 size: 15 residues. Germline trimming cut 7 bases from V and 1 base from J; bases unmatched to any gene: 6. In germline, CDR1 is MNHNY, CDR2 SVGAGI (reference sequence). The chain joins TRBV6-6 to TRBJ2-7, with TRBD1 matching 11 bases. The TCR comes from a man aged 35 to 55 in good health and CMV-seropositive. What was sequenced was PBMCs. The CDR3: CASTSRDRGSYEQYF. CDR3 DNA: TGTGCCAGCACCAGCCGGGACAGGGGGTCCTACGAGCAGTACTTC.